Listed here is a single TCR beta chain. Other DNA sequences in this sample translate to the same CDR3. These data originate in a study of blood T cell repertoires in COVID-19. Study-level information: The United States, Italy and Spain provided the acute and convalescent COVID-19 samples.

V dropped 4 bases and J dropped 2 bases, with 11 bases sitting between them. The CDR3 covers 14 residues. CDR1 LNHDA and CDR2 SQIVND come from the germline V gene (reference sequence). Clones were read by immunoSEQ multiplex PCR, and TCRdb kept only the in-frame ones, dropping some. The sample records some 87,000 clones, about 85% being singletons. V and J are TRBV19 and TRBJ1-1; no clear D. This TCR derives from a man older than 75 with active or convalescent COVID-19. What was sequenced was peripheral blood. The CDR3 DNA reads TGTGCCAGTAGTACCCCCCGGGTAAACACTGAAGCTTTCTTT. Its protein is CASSTPRVNTEAFF.